Below, 30 T cell receptor beta chains from the same sample are listed, as sequenced in a study of post-analysis software for immune sequencing data. General study findings and limits: Among roughly five TRBV segments more frequent in patients than controls were TRBV5-6, TRBV5-1 and TRBV20-1.

No antigen has been assigned to these receptors. Sequencing libraries made from TCR beta cDNA carried unique molecular identifiers. Each CDR3 protein gets one entry after TCRdb re-called the PCR reads with MiXCR. Of about half a million distinct CDR3 sequences in the sample, approximately 34% were seen once. Sequencing was done on a sample of blood. All receptors come from a girl under 18 with multiple sclerosis.

The V and J genes are TRBV5-1 and TRBJ2-4, with TRBD1 as a possible D gene (6 bases). Per germline, CDR1 SGHRS and CDR2 YFSETQ. V gave up 4 bases and J gave up 0 bases, with 11 bases separating them. The CDR3 length is 15 residues. The chain's CDR3 is CASSTDRLAKNIQYF. As DNA, the CDR3 is TGCGCCAGCAGCACGGACAGACTAGCCAAAAACATTCAGTACTTC.

The chain couples TRBV3-1 to TRBJ2-3; 8 positions match TRBD2. In germline, CDR1 is LGHDT, CDR2 YNNKEL (reference sequence). The ends lost 1 base at V and 6 bases at J; junction bases unmatched: 12. This CDR3 has 17 residues. This chain's CDR3 is CASSQVAGGVPGDTQYF. CDR3 bases: TGTGCCAGCAGCCAAGTTGCGGGGGGCGTCCCCGGGGATACGCAGTATTTT.

This clonotype showed up just a few times. The chain links TRBV5-1 to TRBJ2-4, with 9 bases identical to TRBD1. The DNA end lines up better with TRBJ2-7; the J call may be wrong. The CDR3 loop spans 16 amino acids. CDR1 SGHRS and CDR2 YFSETQ come from the germline V gene. CDR3 sequence reads: CASSLATTGGNYEQYF. Written as DNA, the CDR3 is TGCGCCAGCAGCTTGGCAACGACAGGGGGGAACTACGAGCAGTACTTC.

This chain links TRBV2 with TRBJ2-7; TRBD2 is a possible D gene (6 bases). The CDR3 length is 17 residues. Trimming pared 7 bases from V and 4 bases from J, leaving 26 bases between. Looked up from germline, CDR1 is SNHLY and CDR2 is FYNNEI. This CDR3 is CASTELRRGGDGYEQYF. The CDR3 nucleotides read TGTGCCAGCACCGAGTTGCGGCGTGGAGGGGATGGTTACGAGCAGTACTTC.

The sample holds one count of this clonotype. The chain employs TRBV20-1 and TRBJ2-5; tentative D call: TRBD1 (6 bases). V lost 2 bases and J lost 1, with 14 bases in between. This CDR3 is 15 amino acids long. Germline V gene data show CDR1 as DFQATT and CDR2 as SNEGSKA (reference sequence). CDR3 region: CSARRSQGFQETQYF. The CDR3 coding sequence is TGCAGTGCTAGACGTTCCCAGGGGTTCCAAGAGACCCAGTACTTC.

The chain's CDR3 is CSARVLLVPSREAEAFF. DNA of the CDR3: TGCAGTGCTAGAGTCTTGTTGGTGCCCTCAAGGGAGGCTGAAGCTTTCTTT. The rearrangement joins TRBV20-1 to TRBJ1-1, with unresolved D. The CDR3 has 17 amino acids. V shed 1 base and J shed 6 bases, with 24 bases lying between them. Germline CDR1 DFQATT, CDR2 SNEGSKA (reference sequence).

This clonotype has a handful of counts. This chain links TRBV5-6 with TRBJ2-7, with TRBD1 identical over 9 bases. This CDR3 spans 15 amino acids. V was pared by 3 bases and J by 4 bases, with 8 bases of the junction left unmatched. CDR1 is SGHDT, CDR2 YYEEEE, per germline. CDR3 amino acids: CASSSPGQGLYEQYF. CDR3 nucleotides: TGTGCCAGCAGCTCCCCGGGACAGGGCTTGTACGAGCAGTACTTC.

In this sample, this clonotype turned up many times. The chain carries TRBV20-1 and TRBJ2-5; D might be TRBD2 (7 bases). Trimming took off 7 bases at V and 1 base at J, with 13 bases between the two ends. Germline loops: CDR1 DFQATT, CDR2 SNEGSKA (reference sequence). The CDR3 is made up of 13 amino acids. CDR3 loop: CSVPAGAQETQYF. In DNA, the CDR3 is TGCAGTGTCCCGGCGGGGGCCCAAGAGACCCAGTACTTC.

There are many counts of this clonotype. The chain uses TRBV7-6 and TRBJ2-7, with 9 positions matching TRBD1. The germline V gene encodes CDR1 SGHVS and CDR2 FNYEAQ. The length of the CDR3 is 14 residues. Unmatched junction bases numbered 2, after V lost 3 bases and J lost 2 bases. In DNA form, the CDR3 reads TGTGCCAGCAGCTTTGGGACAGGGACCTACGAGCAGTACTTC. Translated, it gives CASSFGTGTYEQYF.

This clonotype was recorded a few times. The chain is built from TRBV12-3 or TRBV12-4 and TRBJ2-5, with D perhaps TRBD1 (6 bases). The CDR3 is made up of 14 amino acids. Trimming removed 7 bases at V and 4 bases at J, with 16 bases between. The CDR3 DNA reads TGTGCCAGCAAGTCCGCAGGGGTAGGAGAGACCCAGTACTTC. This translates into CASKSAGVGETQYF.

V and J are TRBV5-5 and TRBJ2-7; D gene uncertain. CDR1 and CDR2 from the germline V gene are SGHKS and YYEKEE (reference sequence). The CDR3 extends over 15 amino acids. Trimming shortened V by 3 bases and J by 2 bases, and 15 bases separated the two germline ends. CDR3 sequence (DNA): TGTGCCAGCAGCTCAACCCCCGGCTTTCCCTACGAGCAGTACTTC. It encodes CASSSTPGFPYEQYF.

In regard to this clonotype: The junction and the germline gene differ at one end; a read error may be behind it. This rearrangement joins TRBV10-3 to TRBJ2-1; 10 nucleotides agree with TRBD2. The germline V gene has CDR1 ENHRY and CDR2 SYGVKD. The length of the CDR3 is 14 residues. CDR3 bases: TGTGCCGTCAGAGCTAGCGGGGGTTACAATGAGCAGTTCTTC. This translates into CAVRASGGYNEQFF.

This chain uses TRBV14 with TRBJ1-6; D gene unclear. Trimming removed 7 bases from V and 0 bases from J, with 7 bases in between. The germline V gene has CDR1 SGHDN and CDR2 FVKESK. The CDR3 is made up of 14 amino acids. CDR3 in amino acids: CASMTSSYNSPLHF. CDR3 coding DNA: TGTGCCAGCATGACGAGCTCCTATAATTCACCCCTCCACTTT. Together with reference TRBV14 and TRBJ1-6, the CDR3 gives the full variable domain: EAGVTQFPSHSVIEKGQTVTLRCDPISGHDNLYWYRRVMGKEIKFLLHFVKESKQDESGMPNNRFLAERTGGTYSTLKVQPAELEDSGVYFCASMTSSYNSPLHFGNGTRLTVT.

Comments on this clonotype: Its ends do not fully match the called genes, so a read error is possible. Written as DNA, the CDR3 is TGTGCCAACTCACCGGGGACAGATCACACTGAAGCTTTCTTT. Its translation is CANSPGTDHTEAFF. V usage is TRBV18 and J usage is TRBJ1-1, with 7 positions matching TRBD1. CDR1 KGHSH and CDR2 LQKENI come from the germline V gene. The length of the CDR3 is 14 residues.

The chain couples TRBV20-1 to TRBJ1-1; no reliable D call. Germline CDR1 and CDR2: DFQATT and SNEGSKA (reference sequence). CDR3 length equals 15 residues. Trimming removed 5 bases from V and 3 bases from J, with 19 bases in between. Here the CDR3 DNA reads TGCAGTGCTCAACGAAGGGATTCTTGGGACACTGAAGCTTTCTTT. Its translation: CSAQRRDSWDTEAFF.

This clonotype showed up just a few times. The chain uses TRBV7-9 and TRBJ2-1; 10 nucleotides match TRBD2. The J call is uncertain, as TRBJ2-7 better fits the DNA end. This CDR3 has 15 amino acids. CDR1 is SEHNR, CDR2 FQNEAQ, per germline (reference sequence). The chain's CDR3 is CASSFTAGGYNEQYF. CDR3 nucleotide sequence: TGTGCCAGCAGCTTTACAGCGGGAGGGTACAATGAGCAGTACTTC.

J is TRBJ1-3 and V is TRBV7-4; D unclear. CDR3 length: 16 amino acids. Germline-derived CDR1 and CDR2 are SGHVT and SQSDAQ. V was cut by 4 bases and J by 8 bases, with 21 bases left in between. This chain's CDR3 is CASSYPSRGRGDTIYF. In DNA form, the CDR3 reads TGTGCCAGCAGCTACCCGTCCAGAGGTAGAGGAGACACCATATATTTT.

The V and J genes are TRBV20-1 and TRBJ1-2; D perhaps matches TRBD1 (6 bases). V lost 6 bases and J 7 bases, leaving 15 bases between the germline ends. Per germline, CDR1 DFQATT and CDR2 SNEGSKA (reference sequence). This CDR3 has 12 residues. CDR3 in DNA: TGCAGTGCGTACAGGGAGTACTTTGGCTACACCTTC. Amino acid sequence: CSAYREYFGYTF.

The chain carries TRBV5-1 and TRBJ2-3; no reliable D call. V was clipped by 7 bases and J by 5 bases, with 20 bases between them. The CDR3 runs to 15 residues. Germline V lookup: CDR1 SGHRS, CDR2 YFSETQ. The CDR3 region has the DNA TGCGCCAGCCGCCTCATCCCCTACTCGGAAGATACGCAGTATTTT. It codes for CASRLIPYSEDTQYF.

This clonotype was counted only a few times. The chain has TRBV4-1 and TRBJ2-4; no definite D call. This CDR3 spans 15 amino acids. With 4 bases removed from V and 1 base from J, the gap between germline ends came to 11 bases. Germline V gives CDR1 MGHRA, CDR2 YSYEKL. The CDR3 here is CASSPYLLAKNIQYF. The CDR3 coding sequence is TGCGCCAGCAGCCCATATCTCCTGGCCAAAAACATTCAGTACTTC.

On this clonotype itself: Compared with germline, one end of the junction differs, possibly owing to a read error. The CDR3 loop reads CRARRGGETQYF. The CDR3 nucleotides read TGCAGGGCTAGACGAGGGGGCGAGACCCAGTACTTC. The V gene is TRBV20-1, the J gene TRBJ2-5; 7 bases map to TRBD1. CDR3 length: 12 amino acids. The germline gives CDR1 DFQATT, CDR2 SNEGSKA (reference sequence).

There are a few counts of this clonotype. This chain uses TRBV20-1 with TRBJ2-3, with a tentative D call TRBD1 (5 bases). Germline V lookup: CDR1 DFQATT, CDR2 SNEGSKA (reference sequence). This CDR3 comprises 15 residues. V was trimmed by 5 bases and J by 1 base, leaving 16 bases between them. Here the CDR3 reads CSAPEIGHGTDTQYF. The CDR3 DNA sequence: TGCAGTGCTCCCGAGATTGGACACGGCACAGATACGCAGTATTTT.

This chain links TRBV10-3 with TRBJ1-1, with TRBD1 matching 9 bases. The CDR3 has 15 residues. Germline trimming cut 4 bases from V and 1 base from J; bases unmatched to any gene: 4. From germline, CDR1 is ENHRY and CDR2 SYGVKD. CDR3 sequence reads: CAISGTGAGNTEAFF. The DNA of the CDR3 is TGTGCCATCAGTGGGACAGGGGCTGGGAACACTGAAGCTTTCTTT.

The rearrangement uses TRBV29-1 and TRBJ2-7, with D perhaps assigned TRBD1 or TRBD2 (5 bases each). The CDR3 sequence is 13 residues long. Trimming stripped 2 bases from V and 0 bases from J, with 8 bases between. The V gene's germline CDR1 is SQVTM and CDR2 ANQGSEA. CDR3 coding DNA: TGCAGCGTTGAAACGGGGCACTCCTACGAGCAGTACTTC. Residues: CSVETGHSYEQYF.

This rearrangement joins TRBV6-1 to TRBJ2-7, with 10 positions matching TRBD1. With V trimmed by 4 bases and J by 7 bases, 13 bases remained unmatched. The CDR3 is 16 residues long. Germline CDR1 reads MNHNS; CDR2 reads SASEGT. The CDR3 DNA sequence: TGTGCCAGCAGTGCCCAGGGACAGGGGCCTAGGGTAGAGCAGTACTTC. As protein: CASSAQGQGPRVEQYF.

This sequence joins TRBV5-1 and TRBJ2-5; TRBD2 might be the D (6 bases). The CDR3 covers 12 residues. V lost 3 bases, J lost 11 bases, and 14 bases lay in between. Germline CDR1 SGHRS, CDR2 YFSETQ. The CDR3 spells CASSWRANEQYF. CDR3 DNA: TGCGCCAGCAGCTGGAGGGCCAATGAGCAGTACTTC.

The table lists this clonotype with a few counts. V and J are TRBV5-8 and TRBJ2-7; D is possibly TRBD1 (6 bases). Germline V gene lookup returns CDR1 SGHTS and CDR2 YDEGEE. CDR3 length: 15 residues. V gave up 1 base and J gave up 3 bases, with 14 bases separating them. As DNA, the CDR3 is TGTGCCAGCAGCTTGCACCCGGGACACAACTACGAGCAGTACTTC. Encoded protein: CASSLHPGHNYEQYF.

This clonotype has just a few counts. The J gene is TRBJ2-5, the V gene TRBV7-9; a weak D match, TRBD1 (6 bases). The length of the CDR3 is 15 residues. Trimming took off 4 bases at V and 10 bases at J, with 22 bases between the two ends. CDR1 SEHNR and CDR2 FQNEAQ come from the germline V gene (reference sequence). The CDR3 DNA reads as TGTGCCAGCAGCTCCCGGGACATCCCGCAAGACGGCCAGTACTTC. This gives the protein CASSSRDIPQDGQYF.

This clonotype was observed a few times. The J gene is TRBJ2-3, the V gene TRBV7-2, with 7 bases aligning to TRBD2. CDR3 length equals 16 residues. Germline trimming cut 5 bases from V and 3 bases from J; bases unmatched to any gene: 11. The germline V gene encodes CDR1 SGHTA and CDR2 FQGNSA. The CDR3 bases are TGTGCCAGCAGCAACTCACTAGCGCCCGCTACAGATACGCAGTATTTT. It codes for CASSNSLAPATDTQYF.

Only a few counts were recorded for this clonotype. The V call is TRBV24-1, the J call TRBJ2-7; D not certain. The ends were cut back, 4 bases at V and 2 bases at J, with 11 bases in the middle. There are 14 residues in the CDR3. CDR1 is KGHDR and CDR2 is SFDVKD in the germline V gene. CDR3 bases: TGTGCCACCAGTGAGTCCGACTTTACCTACGAGCAGTACTTC. Protein sequence: CATSESDFTYEQYF.